The next 26 T cell receptor beta chains were all read from a single sample in a study of Tregs in tolerant kidney transplant recipients. Sequencing was performed with immunoSEQ multiplex PCR; in TCRdb, only in-frame clones are kept and a portion is missing. The sample includes about 83,000 clones, 95% to 98% of them seen just once. The sequencing used CD4+ T cells from blood, collected before the transplant. The origin of the receptors is a human donor who received a combined kidney and bone marrow transplant.

This clone was seen only once. CDR3 residues: CAWSGTGAAIYEQYF. The DNA of the CDR3 is TGTGCCTGGAGTGGAACAGGGGCTGCCATCTACGAGCAGTACTTC. The chain is built from TRBV30 and TRBJ2-7, with 7 bases fitting TRBD1. V shed 1 base, J shed 3 bases, and the junction held 9 bases outside the gene matches. This CDR3 is built from 15 residues. The germline V gene encodes CDR1 GTSNPN and CDR2 SVGIG (reference sequence). Using reference TRBV30 and TRBJ2-7 for the parts outside the CDR3, the full variable domain is SQTIHQWPATLVQPVGSPLSLECTVEGTSNPNLYWYRQAAGRGLQLLFYSVGIGQISSEVPQNLSASRPQDRQFILSSKKLLLSDSGFYLCAWSGTGAAIYEQYFGPGTRLTVT.

This chain links TRBV5-1 with TRBJ2-2; 9 bases are shared with TRBD1. Germline CDR1 is SGHRS and CDR2 is YFSETQ. The CDR3 has 15 residues. The V and J ends lost 4 bases and 6 bases, in that order; junction bases with no gene match: 7. For the CDR3, the DNA is TGCGCCAGCAGCCAGCGACAGGGGGGTGCCGGGGAGCTGTTTTTT. This sequence encodes CASSQRQGGAGELFF.

In this sample, this clone turned up once. This specimen includes other DNA sequences encoding the same CDR3. The rearrangement links TRBV27 to TRBJ1-5, with TRBD1 matching 7 bases. The length of the CDR3 is 16 residues. The trim removed 8 bases at V and 0 bases at J, leaving 10 bases unmatched. Looked up from germline, CDR1 is MNHEY and CDR2 is SMNVEV (reference sequence). CDR3 sequence reads: CASGPRQGHSNQPQHF. The CDR3 bases are TGTGCCAGCGGGCCAAGACAGGGTCATAGCAATCAGCCCCAGCATTTT.

Only one count was recorded for this clone. V is TRBV19 and J is TRBJ2-2; TRBD2 might be the D (6 bases). This CDR3 is 13 amino acids long. Germline CDR1 LNHDA, CDR2 SQIVND (reference sequence). Trimming took off 5 bases at V and 5 bases at J, with 9 bases between the two ends. The CDR3 loop reads CASSWDWTGELFF. The CDR3 nucleotides are TGTGCCAGTAGTTGGGACTGGACCGGGGAGCTGTTTTTT.

This clone was counted once. The V gene is TRBV30, the J gene TRBJ2-3; a possible D gene is TRBD1 (6 bases). The ends were cut back, 5 bases at V and 4 bases at J, with 10 bases in the middle. The CDR3 runs 12 residues. CDR1 GTSNPN and CDR2 SVGIG come from the germline V gene (reference sequence). CDR3: CAWSEGADTQYF. As DNA, the CDR3 is TGTGCCTGGTCTGAGGGGGCAGATACGCAGTATTTT.

The rearrangement joins TRBV5-1 to TRBJ2-3, with 7 bases lining up with TRBD2. Germline CDR1 and CDR2: SGHRS and YFSETQ. V dropped 1 base and J dropped 2; count of bases not matched to a gene: 19. The CDR3 covers 20 residues. CDR3 loop: CASSLFPTKRDGTSTDTQYF. CDR3 coding DNA: TGCGCCAGCAGCTTGTTCCCCACTAAGCGGGACGGAACGTCCACAGATACGCAGTATTTT.

This sequence joins TRBV6-4 and TRBJ2-3; 9 bases agree with TRBD1. CDR3 length: 17 amino acids. V shed 3 bases and J 1 base; nucleotides not matched to a gene: 8. Germline CDR1 MRHNA, CDR2 SNTAGT. The CDR3 nucleotides are TGTGCCAGCAGTGAAGGGAACAGGGGGCGACGCACAGATACGCAGTATTTT. This translates into CASSEGNRGRRTDTQYF.

This clone was seen only once. This rearrangement joins TRBV18 to TRBJ1-5; 7 bases fit TRBD1. In germline, CDR1 is KGHSH, CDR2 LQKENI. The CDR3 runs to 17 residues. Trimming cost V 3 bases and J 2 bases; bases outside gene matches: 10. CDR3 nucleotides: TGTGCCAGCTCACCGGGACAGTCGAATAAGGGCAATCAGCCCCAGCATTTT. Its translation: CASSPGQSNKGNQPQHF.

J is TRBJ2-2 and V is TRBV5-4; D gene uncertain. Germline loops: CDR1 SGHNT, CDR2 YYREEE (reference sequence). V shed 4 bases and J shed 4 bases, with 8 bases lying between them. CDR3 length: 13 amino acids. CDR3 coding DNA: TGTGCCAGCAGCAATATCCTCACCGGGGAGCTGTTTTTT. It translates to CASSNILTGELFF. The entire variable domain, with the rest obtained from reference TRBV5-4 and TRBJ2-2, is as follows: ETGVTQSPTHLIKTRGQQVTLRCSSQSGHNTVSWYQQALGQGPQFIFQYYREEENGRGNFPPRFSGLQFPNYSSELNVNALELDDSALYLCASSNILTGELFFGEGSRLTVL.

This rearrangement joins TRBV7-2 to TRBJ2-5; D is undetermined. V lost 1 base and J 12 bases, leaving 12 bases between the germline ends. CDR3 length equals 12 residues. Germline-derived CDR1 and CDR2 are SGHTA and FQGNSA. The CDR3 protein is CASSLVTDSKYF. CDR3 nucleotide sequence: TGTGCCAGCAGCTTAGTTACCGACTCCAAGTACTTC. The variable domain in full, with the rest retrieved from reference TRBV7-2 and TRBJ2-5, is GAGVSQSPSNKVTEKGKDVELRCDPISGHTALYWYRQSLGQGLEFLIYFQGNSAPDKSGLPSDRFSAERTGGSVSTLTIQRTQQEDSAVYLCASSLVTDSKYFGPGTRLLVL.

The chain has TRBV11-1 and TRBJ1-2; 7 bases agree with TRBD1. CDR1 and CDR2 from the germline V gene are SGHAT and FQDESV (reference sequence). The V gene end was trimmed by 8 bases and the J gene end by 7 bases; junction bases not matched to a gene: 16. This CDR3 has 15 amino acids. CDR3 nucleotide sequence: TGTGCCAGCCAAGGGGGCGATCCCGTCGGGTTTGGCTACACCTTC. It translates to CASQGGDPVGFGYTF.

CDR3 coding DNA: TGTGCCAGCAGCCCTACTAGCGGGAGGGCGGCGGATACGCAGTATTTT. It yields the protein CASSPTSGRAADTQYF. This chain connects TRBV7-2 to TRBJ2-3, with 13 bases lining up with TRBD2. Germline V gene lookup returns CDR1 SGHTA and CDR2 FQGNSA. V was pared by 5 bases and J by 6 bases, with 8 bases of the junction left unmatched. The CDR3 runs 16 residues.

The genes are TRBV2 and TRBJ2-5, with unresolved D. CDR1 and CDR2 from the germline V gene are SNHLY and FYNNEI. CDR3 length: 14 residues. Trimming shortened V by 6 bases and J by 5 bases, and 16 bases separated the two germline ends. The DNA of the CDR3 is TGTGCCAGCAGGGAGAAGGTGTTAGCTGAGACCCAGTACTTC. It translates to CASREKVLAETQYF.

This chain links TRBV6-4 with TRBJ2-3; TRBD2 aligns across 12 bases. J lost 4 bases, V lost 0 bases, and 14 bases had no gene match. This CDR3 contains 20 residues. The V gene's germline CDR1 is MRHNA and CDR2 SNTAGT. CDR3 sequence reads: CASSDSRLAGGRRIPDTQYF. In nucleotides, the CDR3 is TGTGCCAGCAGTGACTCTCGGCTAGCGGGGGGGCGACGGATCCCAGATACGCAGTATTTT.

V usage is TRBV9 and J usage is TRBJ2-1; 8 bases agree with TRBD1. V lost 0 bases and J lost 9; bases outside the gene matches: 8. This CDR3 has 15 amino acids. The germline CDR1 and CDR2 sequences are SGDLS and YYNGEE. The CDR3 is CASSVGDRLGVEQFF. Written as DNA, the CDR3 is TGTGCCAGCAGCGTAGGGGACAGGTTGGGAGTTGAGCAGTTCTTC.

The V call is TRBV5-4, the J call TRBJ2-3; 13 nucleotides match TRBD2. V was clipped by 4 bases and J by 4 bases; unmatched bases: 6. This CDR3 contains 16 residues. Germline values: CDR1 SGHNT, CDR2 YYREEE (reference sequence). DNA for the CDR3: TGTGCCAGCAGCCAGAGACTAGCGGGGGGCTCAGATACGCAGTATTTT. Amino acid sequence: CASSQRLAGGSDTQYF.

The V call is TRBV6-1, the J call TRBJ2-7; 9 nucleotides match TRBD1. Trimming removed 0 bases from V and 5 bases from J; junction bases left unmatched: 5. This CDR3 is built from 15 residues. The germline CDR1 and CDR2 sequences are MNHNS and SASEGT. The CDR3 is CASSEAGTGYNEQYF. The CDR3, as DNA: TGTGCCAGCAGTGAAGCGGGGACAGGGTACAACGAGCAGTACTTC.

J is TRBJ2-1 and V is TRBV19; no clear D. The ends were cut back, 4 bases at V and 4 bases at J, with 11 bases in the middle. The germline CDR1 and CDR2 sequences are LNHDA and SQIVND (reference sequence). This CDR3 is built from 14 residues. The CDR3 is CASSTVYGYNEQFF. DNA of the CDR3: TGTGCCAGTAGTACCGTATACGGTTACAATGAGCAGTTCTTC. Full variable domain (missing parts from reference TRBV19 and TRBJ2-1): DGGITQSPKYLFRKEGQNVTLSCEQNLNHDAMYWYRQDPGQGLRLIYYSQIVNDFQKGDIAEGYSVSREKKESFPLTVTSAQKNPTAFYLCASSTVYGYNEQFFGPGTRLTVL.

The chain joins TRBV7-8 to TRBJ2-7, with D perhaps TRBD2 (5 bases). The V gene's germline CDR1 is SGHVS and CDR2 FQNEAQ. This CDR3 contains 15 residues. V was trimmed by 5 bases and J by 2 bases, leaving 16 bases between them. In nucleotides, the CDR3 is TGTGCCAGCAGCCCCGTGGAGGTCCTTGCCTACGAGCAGTACTTC. This gives the protein CASSPVEVLAYEQYF. Drawing the rest from reference TRBV7-8 and TRBJ2-7, the complete variable domain is GAGVSQSPRYKVAKRGQDVALRCDPISGHVSLFWYQQALGQGPEFLTYFQNEAQLDKSGLPSDRFFAERPEGSVSTLKIQRTQQEDSAVYLCASSPVEVLAYEQYFGPGTRLTVT.

The chain links TRBV7-2 to TRBJ2-5; D possibly corresponds to TRBD2 (6 bases). Trimming pared 5 bases from V and 5 bases from J, leaving 9 bases between. The CDR3 sequence is 12 residues long. Germline-derived CDR1 and CDR2 are SGHTA and FQGNSA. The CDR3 spells CASSRAGETQYF. CDR3 sequence (DNA): TGTGCCAGCAGCAGGGCGGGGGAGACCCAGTACTTC.

In DNA, the CDR3 is TGTGCCAGCAGCCAGGGGCCTGACACTGAAGCTTTCTTT. It codes for CASSQGPDTEAFF. The chain recombines TRBV7-6 with TRBJ1-1, with a tentative D call TRBD1 (6 bases). V was cut by 5 bases and J by 3 bases, with 10 bases left in between. The CDR3 sequence is 13 residues long. Germline-derived CDR1 and CDR2 are SGHVS and FNYEAQ.

The chain combines TRBV5-6 with TRBJ2-6; tentative D call: TRBD1 (6 bases). The CDR3 contains 15 residues. V was clipped by 2 bases and J by 0 bases, with 6 bases between them. The germline V gene has CDR1 SGHDT and CDR2 YYEEEE. The CDR3: CASSLGGSGANVLTF. The CDR3 bases are TGTGCCAGCAGCTTAGGGGGCTCTGGGGCCAACGTCCTGACTTTC.

The rearrangement links TRBV6-1 to TRBJ2-3; perhaps TRBD1 as D (5 bases). CDR1 MNHNS and CDR2 SASEGT come from the germline V gene. The CDR3 sequence is 16 residues long. The V end lost 3 bases, the J end lost 1 base, and 14 bases lay between the germline ends. The CDR3 sequence: CASSDRARSGTDTQYF. For the CDR3, the DNA is TGTGCCAGCAGTGACAGGGCTAGGTCCGGCACAGATACGCAGTATTTT.

This chain links TRBV6-6 with TRBJ1-5; D is ambiguous. CDR3 length: 13 amino acids. Germline lookup yields CDR1 MNHNY and CDR2 SVGAGI (reference sequence). V lost 5 bases, J lost 5 bases, and 10 bases lay in between. The CDR3 coding sequence is TGTGCCAGCAGTGCGGGATGGGATCAGCCCCAGCATTTT. Its protein is CASSAGWDQPQHF.

The rearrangement joins TRBV7-2 to TRBJ2-7; D is unresolved. This CDR3 is 15 amino acids long. CDR1 is SGHTA and CDR2 is FQGNSA in the germline V gene. The V and J ends lost 3 bases and 2 bases respectively, with 14 bases between them. CDR3 DNA sequence: TGTGCCAGCAGCTTCAGGATAACACCCACCTACGAGCAGTACTTC. It codes for CASSFRITPTYEQYF. The full variable domain, rest sourced from reference TRBV7-2 and TRBJ2-7, is GAGVSQSPSNKVTEKGKDVELRCDPISGHTALYWYRQSLGQGLEFLIYFQGNSAPDKSGLPSDRFSAERTGGSVSTLTIQRTQQEDSAVYLCASSFRITPTYEQYFGPGTRLTVT.

The chain uses TRBV7-9 and TRBJ2-7, with TRBD1 matching 8 bases. The V and J ends lost 5 bases and 7 bases, in that order; junction bases with no gene match: 10. The germline V gene has CDR1 SEHNR and CDR2 FQNEAQ (reference sequence). The CDR3 is 14 amino acids. As DNA, the CDR3 is TGTGCCAGCAGCCCGGACAGGGCGGTGTATGAGCAGTACTTC. It is translated as CASSPDRAVYEQYF.